Presented here are 18 T cell receptor beta chains from one specimen sequenced in a study of OX40 agonist ivuxolimab in advanced cancers. Repertoires were generated with immunoSEQ multiplex PCR, while TCRdb's copy carries only in-frame clones and drops some. The repertoire holds tens of thousands of clones, with about 88% as singletons. Sequenced here: CD4+ or CD8+ T cells sorted from blood, sampled in a trial of the OX40 agonist ivuxolimab. The receptors stem from an adult with an advanced solid tumor such as melanoma, head and neck, liver or kidney cancer.

CDR3 nucleotide sequence: TGTGCCAGCAGCCAGAGGGCTAGCGGGAGGTCCGAGCAGTTCTTC. Translating gives CASSQRASGRSEQFF. The chain uses TRBV7-3 and TRBJ2-1, with TRBD2 identical over 11 bases. V lost 5 bases to trimming and J lost 10 bases; unmatched junction nucleotides: 10. The germline V gene encodes CDR1 SGHTA and CDR2 FQGTGA. The length of the CDR3 is 15 residues. The variable domain in full, completed from reference TRBV7-3 and TRBJ2-1, reads GAGVSQTPSNKVTEKGKYVELRCDPISGHTALYWYRQSLGQGPEFLIYFQGTGAADDSGLPNDRFFAVRPEGSVSTLKIQRTERGDSAVYLCASSQRASGRSEQFFGPGTRLTVL.

This CDR3 reads CASSPDRANTEAFF. DNA of the CDR3: TGTGCCAGCTCACCAGACAGGGCGAACACTGAAGCTTTCTTT. This rearrangement joins TRBV18 to TRBJ1-1; TRBD1 matches 7 bases. The germline V gene encodes CDR1 KGHSH and CDR2 LQKENI. This CDR3 comprises 14 residues. Trimming removed 2 bases from V and 1 base from J; junction bases left unmatched: 1.

This rearrangement joins TRBV5-1 to TRBJ2-7; 12 bases match TRBD1. Germline values: CDR1 SGHRS, CDR2 YFSETQ. This CDR3 is built from 17 residues. V lost 0 bases and J lost 4; bases outside the gene matches: 8. Written as DNA, the CDR3 is TGCGCCAGCAGCTTGGCCCCCGGGACAGGGGGCTGGTACGAGCAGTACTTC. Translating it yields CASSLAPGTGGWYEQYF. The complete variable domain, with remaining parts taken from reference TRBV5-1 and TRBJ2-7, reads KAGVTQTPRYLIKTRGQQVTLSCSPISGHRSVSWYQQTPGQGLQFLFEYFSETQRNKGNFPGRFSGRQFSNSRSEMNVSTLELGDSALYLCASSLAPGTGGWYEQYFGPGTRLTVT.

Note on this clone: The sample carries other DNA sequences with the same CDR3. This chain links TRBV5-1 with TRBJ2-7; D is perhaps TRBD2 (6 bases). The V gene lost 3 bases and the J gene lost 3 bases, with 16 bases spanning the gap. Germline loops: CDR1 SGHRS, CDR2 YFSETQ. The CDR3 runs 15 residues. The CDR3 DNA is TGCGCCAGCAGCTCGGGTGGAGGGGTGGGCTACGAGCAGTACTTC. It yields the protein CASSSGGGVGYEQYF.

A remark on this clone: The same CDR3 is also encoded by other DNA sequences in this sample. This chain joins TRBV30 and TRBJ1-3; no reliable D call. V shed 3 bases and J shed 2 bases, with 5 bases lying between them. This CDR3 is built from 12 residues. CDR1 is GTSNPN and CDR2 is SVGIG in the germline V gene (reference sequence). In DNA form, the CDR3 reads TGTGCCTGGAGGACAACTGGAAACACCATATATTTT. This sequence encodes CAWRTTGNTIYF.

The chain uses TRBV7-9 and TRBJ2-2; D gene uncertain. The CDR3 consists of 14 residues. From germline, CDR1 is SEHNR and CDR2 FQNEAQ (reference sequence). Trimming pared 7 bases from V and 4 bases from J, leaving 13 bases between. CDR3: CASNQLPGTGELFF. The CDR3 DNA follows: TGTGCCAGCAACCAGCTACCCGGCACCGGGGAGCTGTTTTTT.

J is TRBJ2-2 and V is TRBV5-1, with TRBD2 identical over 8 bases. Trimming at V came to 4 bases and at J to 0 bases, leaving 5 bases not matched to a gene. CDR3 size: 16 residues. Germline V lookup: CDR1 SGHRS, CDR2 YFSETQ. CDR3 nucleotides: TGCGCCAGCAGCCACGGGAGGGCCTCGAACACCGGGGAGCTGTTTTTT. It specifies CASSHGRASNTGELFF.

This sequence joins TRBV28 and TRBJ2-3; D gene uncertain. V was trimmed by 2 bases and J by 0 bases, leaving 6 bases between them. CDR3 length equals 14 residues. Germline CDR1 reads MDHEN; CDR2 reads SYDVKM. The CDR3 spells CASSLIPSTDTQYF. CDR3 bases: TGTGCCAGCAGTTTAATCCCGAGCACAGATACGCAGTATTTT.

The chain carries TRBV18 and TRBJ2-5, with 11 bases that match TRBD2. The J segment lost 1 base and the V segment lost 3 bases, leaving 4 bases of the junction unmatched. CDR1 KGHSH and CDR2 LQKENI come from the germline V gene. The CDR3 spans 16 residues. The CDR3 sequence: CASSPGLAGFQETQYF. DNA of the CDR3: TGTGCCAGCTCACCCGGACTAGCGGGCTTCCAAGAGACCCAGTACTTC.

This chain links TRBV6-6 with TRBJ2-7; D not resolved. CDR1 MNHNY and CDR2 SVGAGI come from the germline V gene (reference sequence). Trimming removed 2 bases at V and 3 bases at J, with 8 bases between. This CDR3 contains 13 residues. CDR3 sequence reads: CASSYNWGYEQYF. CDR3 DNA sequence: TGTGCCAGCAGTTACAATTGGGGCTACGAGCAGTACTTC.

In this sample, this clone is medium-sized. The rearrangement joins TRBV19 to TRBJ2-7, with 8 bases that match TRBD1. Germline CDR1 LNHDA, CDR2 SQIVND (reference sequence). This CDR3 region has 16 residues. The trim removed 10 bases at V and 6 bases at J, leaving 20 bases unmatched. The CDR3 loop reads CATSGILGQGAREQYF. The CDR3 coding sequence is TGTGCCACCTCTGGGATCCTCGGGCAGGGGGCACGCGAGCAGTACTTC.

V gene TRBV11-2 combines with J gene TRBJ2-3, with TRBD2 identical over 9 bases. Per germline, CDR1 SGHAT and CDR2 FQNNGV. CDR3 length equals 16 residues. V lost 1 base, J lost 4 bases, and 6 bases stayed unmatched. The CDR3 nucleotides are TGTGCCAGCAGCTTAGTCCCGGGACTAGCTGCAGATACGCAGTATTTT. Amino acid sequence: CASSLVPGLAADTQYF.

As to this clone: An end of the junction does not agree with germline; a read error may underlie this. The chain carries TRBV6-6 and TRBJ1-4; weak D call: TRBD1 (5 bases). The CDR3 covers 14 residues. The germline V gene encodes CDR1 MNHNY and CDR2 SVGAGI (reference sequence). CDR3 coding DNA: TGTGCCAGCAGTTACGGGGGAGGGAATGGAAAACTGTTTTTT. Protein: CASSYGGGNGKLFF.

The J gene is TRBJ2-5, the V gene TRBV9; D is ambiguous. V was shortened by 0 bases and J by 5 bases, with 8 bases between the two germline ends. The CDR3 extends over 13 amino acids. Germline-derived CDR1 and CDR2 are SGDLS and YYNGEE. CDR3 bases: TGTGCCAGCAGCGTAGACTTGGGGGAGACCCAGTACTTC. Its protein product is CASSVDLGETQYF.

As DNA, the CDR3 is TGTGCCAGCAGTGCCTCCCTAGCGGGAGCCTACAATGAGCAGTTCTTC. It is translated as CASSASLAGAYNEQFF. J is TRBJ2-1 and V is TRBV6-1; 10 bases fit TRBD2. Germline CDR1 MNHNS, CDR2 SASEGT. The CDR3 covers 16 residues. Losses at the gene ends were 4 bases for V and 2 bases for J; bases not matched to a gene: 5.

The chain joins TRBV5-3 to TRBJ2-1, with a tentative D call TRBD1 (6 bases). TRBV5-3 is placed among ORFs of uncertain function. V dropped 0 bases and J dropped 3 bases, with 10 bases sitting between them. The CDR3 consists of 15 residues. CDR3 sequence: CARSLGDTLYNEQFF. The DNA for the CDR3 is TGTGCCAGAAGCTTGGGGGACACCCTCTACAATGAGCAGTTCTTC.

The genes are TRBV10-3 and TRBJ2-3, with D hard to call. The V end lost 7 bases, the J end lost 2 bases, and 10 bases lay between the germline ends. Germline V gene lookup returns CDR1 ENHRY and CDR2 SYGVKD. This CDR3 spans 13 amino acids. The CDR3 region has the DNA TGTGCCATCAATGGCGGTGACACAGATACGCAGTATTTT. As protein: CAINGGDTDTQYF.

J is TRBJ1-1 and V is TRBV11-2; D might be TRBD1 (5 bases). V was cut by 2 bases and J by 5 bases, with 9 bases left in between. CDR3 size: 13 residues. Germline assignment: CDR1 SGHAT and CDR2 FQNNGV. The CDR3 region is CASSLQGRTEAFF. Written as DNA, the CDR3 is TGTGCCAGCAGCTTACAGGGTCGGACTGAAGCTTTCTTT.